This TCR beta chain was sequenced during a study of cytomegalovirus exposure and HLA in healthy donors. Study in general: HLA-typed donors contributed 80 million or so unique TCRs, which were held in an early data release. Study conclusions and caveats: In a later analysis, common viral pathogens appeared linked to several of the most significant clusters. The authors considered a cluster of highly shared sequence variants likely to be a sequencing artifact.

This PCR relied on a set of 60 Vbeta primers and 13 Jbeta primers. TCRdb's copy holds only in-frame clones and misses some; the assay was immunoSEQ multiplex PCR. The table includes 99,000 or so clones, approximately 76% detected once. The CDR3 covers 16 residues. Germline CDR1 SGHDT, CDR2 YYEEEE. About this clone: Its target is not known. Relative to the germline gene, one junction end is altered; a read error may explain this.

This rearrangement joins TRBV5-6 to TRBJ2-7; D not certain. The sequence came from a young woman in good health and CMV-seropositive. Sequencing input: PBMCs. The CDR3 region has the DNA TGTGCCAGCAGCTTGGTCCAGACACGAAACTCCGACGAGCAGTACTTC. This sequence encodes CASSLVQTRNSDEQYF.